The following is a TCR beta chain sequence with its context. This sample was taken from a study of somatic mutations in cytotoxic T cells in rheumatoid arthritis. Study overall: Flow cytometry sorted some V beta antibody-stained T-cell populations to nearly 100% purity, V beta1+ cells among them being sequenced for TCRB.

This table comes from immunoSEQ multiplex PCR, and its TCRdb copy is limited to in-frame clones, with some not included. The data contain approximately 3,400 clones, approximately 88% of them seen just once; the ten biggest clones take up under 30%. Germline lookup yields CDR1 MDHEN and CDR2 SYDVKM. Trimming removed 2 bases from V and 5 bases from J; junction bases left unmatched: 11. The CDR3 is made up of 17 amino acids. This clonotype originated in a man aged 50 to 59 with rheumatoid arthritis. The sequenced material came from CD8+ T cells sorted from blood. The chain is built from TRBV28 and TRBJ2-4; 8 bases align to TRBD2. CDR3 DNA sequence: TGTGCCAGCAGTTTACGCCCGGGGGGGACTAAGGAAAACATTCAGTACTTC. Its protein product is CASSLRPGGTKENIQYF.